One and the same sample provided the 9 T cell receptor beta chains below, sequenced in a study of OX40 agonist ivuxolimab in advanced cancers. The method was immunoSEQ multiplex PCR; TCRdb's version includes in-frame clones alone and lacks a portion of them. The sample comprises some 66,000 clones, around nine tenths of which are singletons, and approximately 0.37% rests with the top ten. This specimen was CD4+ or CD8+ T cells sorted from blood, taken in a trial of the OX40 agonist ivuxolimab. Every receptor here comes from an adult with an advanced solid tumor such as melanoma, head and neck, liver or kidney cancer.

This sequence joins TRBV18 and TRBJ1-1, with 7 bases identical to TRBD1. The CDR3 is 15 residues long. With 4 bases clipped from V and 1 base from J, the junction kept 6 bases outside the gene matches. In germline, CDR1 is KGHSH, CDR2 LQKENI. In nucleotides, the CDR3 is TGTGCCAGCTCACGACAGGGACGGGGGAACACTGAAGCTTTCTTT. It is translated as CASSRQGRGNTEAFF.

The CDR3 here is CASSISLGEQFF. As DNA, the CDR3 is TGTGCCAGTAGTATATCCTTGGGCGAGCAGTTCTTC. This chain uses TRBV19 with TRBJ2-1; D remains ambiguous. The CDR3 length is 12 residues. The V and J ends lost 2 bases and 10 bases respectively, with 9 bases between them. Germline CDR1 and CDR2: LNHDA and SQIVND (reference sequence).

In its sample, this clone was seen once. The gene calls are TRBV7-9 and TRBJ2-1; 7 nucleotides align to TRBD1. V gave up 1 base and J gave up 1 base; unmatched junction bases: 1. This CDR3 has 15 residues. Germline V CDR1 and CDR2: SEHNR, FQNEAQ (reference sequence). The CDR3, as DNA: TGTGCCAGCAGCTTAGGACAGGGATCCTACAATGAGCAGTTCTTC. Amino acids: CASSLGQGSYNEQFF.

The genes are TRBV2 and TRBJ1-1; 9 positions match TRBD1. The J segment lost 4 bases and the V segment lost 6 bases, leaving 6 bases of the junction unmatched. The CDR3 has 14 amino acids. The germline gives CDR1 SNHLY, CDR2 FYNNEI. In DNA form, the CDR3 reads TGTGCCAGCAGGGGACAGGGATTAGGCACTGAAGCTTTCTTT. Protein sequence: CASRGQGLGTEAFF.

This chain's CDR3 is CASSLDVGGAQETQYF. In DNA, the CDR3 is TGCGCCAGCAGCTTGGACGTCGGGGGGGCCCAAGAGACCCAGTACTTC. V usage is TRBV5-1 and J usage is TRBJ2-5, with TRBD2 identical over 8 bases. CDR3 size: 16 residues. Germline V gives CDR1 SGHRS, CDR2 YFSETQ. V dropped 0 bases and J dropped 1; count of bases not matched to a gene: 5.

CDR3 region: CASSTPGRSEAFF. The DNA of the CDR3 is TGTGCCAGTAGTACCCCGGGACGGAGTGAAGCTTTCTTT. The chain has TRBV19 and TRBJ1-1; tentative D call: TRBD1 (5 bases). Germline CDR1 reads LNHDA; CDR2 reads SQIVND (reference sequence). This CDR3 comprises 13 residues. The V end was cut by 4 bases, the J end by 7 bases, with 13 bases between.

The sample holds one count of this clone. This chain connects TRBV27 to TRBJ1-6; 8 bases are a match to TRBD1. This CDR3 has 14 residues. Trimming took 1 base from V and 7 from J; bases not matched to a gene: 0. Germline CDR1 is MNHEY and CDR2 is SMNVEV (reference sequence). The CDR3 loop is CASSLWTGNSPLHF. CDR3 DNA sequence: TGTGCCAGCAGTTTATGGACAGGGAATTCACCCCTCCACTTT.

The chain joins TRBV4-2 to TRBJ1-5; 7 bases match TRBD1. The CDR3 covers 16 residues. CDR1 LGHNA and CDR2 YNFKEQ come from the germline V gene. After removal of 5 bases from V and 6 bases from J, the junction contained 13 bases not matched to a gene. The CDR3 here is CASSSKGGRVSQPQHF. The CDR3 DNA reads as TGTGCCAGCAGCTCCAAAGGGGGCAGGGTGAGTCAGCCCCAGCATTTT.

The chain carries TRBV7-2 and TRBJ2-5; unclear D gene. Germline CDR1 is SGHTA and CDR2 is FQGNSA. V lost 1 base and J 0 bases, leaving 9 bases between the germline ends. The CDR3 length is 15 residues. CDR3 sequence (DNA): TGTGCCAGCAGCTTAGAGGCAGGAGACCAAGAGACCCAGTACTTC. Its protein product is CASSLEAGDQETQYF.